The 20 T cell receptor beta chains below come from one sample, sequenced in a study of blood T cell repertoires in COVID-19. Method: immunoSEQ multiplex PCR; TCRdb's copy keeps in-frame clones and lacks some. The table lists about 14,000 clones, 60% to 75% of them singletons, with over 9.5% in the top ten. Sequencing used peripheral blood. The receptors here all came from a man aged 65-85 years with acute or convalescent COVID-19.

The gene calls are TRBV12-3 or TRBV12-4 and TRBJ1-1; D is unclear. The CDR3 extends over 13 amino acids. The V gene lost 3 bases and the J gene lost 1 base, with 6 bases spanning the gap. CDR3 in DNA: TGTGCCAGCAGTTTCTCAGGGAACACTGAAGCTTTCTTT. Protein: CASSFSGNTEAFF.

The chain recombines TRBV6-5 with TRBJ1-5; tentative D call: TRBD1 (6 bases). The CDR3 has 15 amino acids. Germline assignment: CDR1 MNHEY and CDR2 SVGAGI. V gave up 2 bases and J gave up 4 bases, with 12 bases separating them. CDR3 nucleotide sequence: TGTGCCAGCAGTTACAGGGGGACAATTAATCAGCCCCAGCATTTT. This encodes CASSYRGTINQPQHF.

V usage is TRBV19 and J usage is TRBJ1-6; 9 bases agree with TRBD1. This CDR3 contains 13 residues. CDR1 and CDR2 from the germline V gene are LNHDA and SQIVND (reference sequence). Unmatched junction bases numbered 5, after V lost 7 bases and J lost 10 bases. The CDR3 loop is CASKQGAGSPLHF. The CDR3 nucleotides read TGTGCCAGTAAACAGGGGGCCGGGTCACCCCTCCACTTT.

This chain links TRBV4-3 with TRBJ1-2; a weak D match, TRBD1 (5 bases). Germline CDR1 reads LGHNA; CDR2 reads YSLEER. The CDR3 runs to 15 residues. Trimming removed 0 bases from V and 8 bases from J, with 16 bases in between. The CDR3 loop reads CASSQDLAGGRGYTF. The CDR3 nucleotides are TGCGCCAGCAGCCAAGATTTAGCGGGGGGGAGAGGCTACACCTTC.

This chain joins TRBV11-3 and TRBJ1-1, with D possibly TRBD1 on 6 matching bases. V dropped 4 bases and J dropped 8 bases, with 14 bases sitting between them. CDR1 SGHNT and CDR2 YENEEA come from the germline V gene. The CDR3 is made up of 13 amino acids. The CDR3 nucleotides are TGTGCCAGCAGCTCCGTCAGGGGAGGGGAAGCTTTCTTT. The encoded protein is CASSSVRGGEAFF.

V gene TRBV28 combines with J gene TRBJ2-7, with 9 bases fitting TRBD2. The germline CDR1 and CDR2 sequences are MDHEN and SYDVKM. The CDR3 sequence is 17 residues long. V lost 6 bases, J lost 0 bases, and 12 bases stayed unmatched. CDR3 DNA: TGTGCCAGCAGAGGGCTAGCGGGACCCGCCCCCTCCTACGAGCAGTACTTC. It codes for CASRGLAGPAPSYEQYF.

The V call is TRBV7-2, the J call TRBJ1-5, with D maybe TRBD1 (5 bases). Looked up from germline, CDR1 is SGHTA and CDR2 is FQGNSA. CDR3 length: 15 amino acids. Trimming took off 1 base at V and 1 base at J, with 8 bases between the two ends. CDR3 DNA sequence: TGTGCCAGCAGCTTAGAGGCAGGGAGCAATCAGCCCCAGCATTTT. Its protein product is CASSLEAGSNQPQHF. Full variable domain (remainder filled in from reference TRBV7-2 and TRBJ1-5): GAGVSQSPSNKVTEKGKDVELRCDPISGHTALYWYRQSLGQGLEFLIYFQGNSAPDKSGLPSDRFSAERTGGSVSTLTIQRTQQEDSAVYLCASSLEAGSNQPQHFGDGTRLSIL.

V usage is TRBV5-6 and J usage is TRBJ1-1; TRBD1 agrees at 7 bases. V was pared by 2 bases and J by 1 base, with 2 bases of the junction left unmatched. From germline, CDR1 is SGHDT and CDR2 YYEEEE. CDR3 length: 14 residues. CDR3 bases: TGTGCCAGCAGCTTACAGGGGACGAACACTGAAGCTTTCTTT. Protein sequence: CASSLQGTNTEAFF.

This clone appeared a few times. The chain couples TRBV6-5 to TRBJ2-7; perhaps TRBD1 as D (6 bases). This CDR3 comprises 13 residues. CDR1 and CDR2 from the germline V gene are MNHEY and SVGAGI. Trimming pared 3 bases from V and 4 bases from J, leaving 10 bases between. This CDR3 is CASSYAQGYEQYF. CDR3 in DNA: TGTGCCAGCAGTTATGCACAGGGTTACGAGCAGTACTTC.

The chain employs TRBV5-4 and TRBJ2-5; D remains ambiguous. Germline V gives CDR1 SGHNT, CDR2 YYREEE (reference sequence). The V and J ends lost 0 bases and 7 bases respectively, with 13 bases between them. The CDR3 covers 14 residues. The CDR3 region is CASSLDLAPRTQYF. The CDR3 region has the DNA TGTGCCAGCAGCTTGGACCTGGCCCCCAGGACCCAGTACTTC. Using reference TRBV5-4 and TRBJ2-5 for the parts outside the CDR3, the full variable domain is ETGVTQSPTHLIKTRGQQVTLRCSSQSGHNTVSWYQQALGQGPQFIFQYYREEENGRGNFPPRFSGLQFPNYSSELNVNALELDDSALYLCASSLDLAPRTQYFGPGTRLLVL.

Comment on this clone: Its ends do not fully match the called genes, so a read error is possible. The genes are TRBV7-7 and TRBJ2-2, with D tentatively TRBD1 (6 bases). CDR3 length equals 15 residues. Germline V lookup: CDR1 SSHAT, CDR2 FNYEAQ (reference sequence). For the CDR3, the DNA is TGTGCTAGCAGCTTGGACAGCTCCTCTACCGGGGAGCTGTTTTTT. The encoded protein is CASSLDSSSTGELFF.

The chain employs TRBV18 and TRBJ1-5; TRBD1 might be the D (5 bases). The CDR3 extends over 15 amino acids. V was trimmed by 2 bases and J by 4 bases, leaving 12 bases between them. Germline CDR1 and CDR2: KGHSH and LQKENI. CDR3: CASSPSRDFNQPQHF. CDR3 sequence (DNA): TGTGCCAGCTCACCATCCAGGGATTTTAATCAGCCCCAGCATTTT.

In its sample, this clone was seen once. This sequence joins TRBV5-1 and TRBJ2-7; 8 bases align to TRBD1. CDR1 and CDR2 from the germline V gene are SGHRS and YFSETQ. The length of the CDR3 is 16 residues. J was trimmed by 6 bases and V by 0 bases; bases with no gene match: 11. CDR3 loop: CASSLASWTGSGEQYF. In DNA form, the CDR3 reads TGCGCCAGCAGCTTGGCCTCTTGGACAGGGTCCGGCGAGCAGTACTTC. Combining the CDR3 with reference TRBV5-1 and TRBJ2-7 gives the whole variable domain KAGVTQTPRYLIKTRGQQVTLSCSPISGHRSVSWYQQTPGQGLQFLFEYFSETQRNKGNFPGRFSGRQFSNSRSEMNVSTLELGDSALYLCASSLASWTGSGEQYFGPGTRLTVT.

This rearrangement joins TRBV10-1 to TRBJ1-1, with TRBD1 as a possible D gene (5 bases). The germline V gene has CDR1 WNHNN and CDR2 SYGVQD (reference sequence). V lost 4 bases and J lost 2, with 8 bases in between. This CDR3 is built from 13 residues. CDR3 region: CASSVQGNTEAFF. The CDR3 DNA reads as TGCGCCAGCAGTGTCCAGGGCAACACTGAAGCTTTCTTT.

J is TRBJ2-3 and V is TRBV6-2 or TRBV6-3, with TRBD1 as a possible D gene (6 bases). This CDR3 has 14 residues. Germline CDR1 reads MNHEY; CDR2 reads SVGEGT. The ends were cut back, 0 bases at V and 4 bases at J, with 8 bases in the middle. The CDR3 DNA sequence: TGTGCCAGCAGTTACTCGGGGGCCGCAGATACGCAGTATTTT. It is translated as CASSYSGAADTQYF.

The chain employs TRBV5-5 and TRBJ2-1, with D perhaps TRBD1 (5 bases). V was pared by 5 bases and J by 0 bases, with 12 bases between. Per germline, CDR1 SGHKS and CDR2 YYEKEE (reference sequence). The CDR3 consists of 15 residues. CDR3 sequence (DNA): TGTGCCAGCAGTCCAGGGTCCCTCTCCTACAATGAGCAGTTCTTC. Translated: CASSPGSLSYNEQFF.

By frequency in the sample, this clone is medium-sized. The CDR3 bases are TGTGCCAGTAAAAGGGACGCGGGAGGGCGACTTGAGCAGTTCTTC. It codes for CASKRDAGGRLEQFF. V is TRBV19 and J is TRBJ2-1, with 9 nucleotides matching TRBD2. The CDR3 is 15 amino acids. Germline V lookup: CDR1 LNHDA, CDR2 SQIVND (reference sequence). V gave up 7 bases and J gave up 9 bases; unmatched junction bases: 13.

The chain employs TRBV24-1 and TRBJ2-5; 9 nucleotides agree with TRBD1. Germline lookup yields CDR1 KGHDR and CDR2 SFDVKD. CDR3 size: 16 residues. The junction had 7 bases not matched to a gene; V was cut back by 4 bases and J by 2 bases. The CDR3 DNA reads TGTGCCACCAGTGAGGCCGGGACAGGGTCACAAGAGACCCAGTACTTC. It encodes CATSEAGTGSQETQYF.

The J gene is TRBJ1-1, the V gene TRBV19, with TRBD1 identical over 10 bases. The V gene's germline CDR1 is LNHDA and CDR2 SQIVND (reference sequence). The V segment lost 6 bases and the J segment 3 bases; nucleotides outside the gene matches: 4. The CDR3 is 14 residues long. The CDR3 sequence is CASSRTGGDTEAFF. The CDR3 DNA is TGTGCCAGTAGCAGGACAGGGGGGGACACTGAAGCTTTCTTT.

V usage is TRBV10-3 and J usage is TRBJ2-2, with 8 bases matching TRBD2. Germline V gives CDR1 ENHRY, CDR2 SYGVKD. The V and J ends lost 8 bases and 4 bases, in that order; junction bases with no gene match: 3. The CDR3 consists of 13 residues. The CDR3 sequence is CAIRGGGTGELFF. The CDR3 bases are TGTGCCATCCGGGGGGGAGGCACCGGGGAGCTGTTTTTT.